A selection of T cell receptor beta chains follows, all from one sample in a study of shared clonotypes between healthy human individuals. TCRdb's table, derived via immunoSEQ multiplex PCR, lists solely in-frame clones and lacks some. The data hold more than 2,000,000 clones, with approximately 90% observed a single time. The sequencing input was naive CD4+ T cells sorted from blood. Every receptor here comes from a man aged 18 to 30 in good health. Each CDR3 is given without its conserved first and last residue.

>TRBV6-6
ASSLRQGRGNTEAF
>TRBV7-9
ASSLSFGAF
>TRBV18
ASSPSGGLNTEAF
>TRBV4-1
ASSQEEGLRTEAF
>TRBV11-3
ASRLKNYGYT
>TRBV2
AGSMTGGEKLF
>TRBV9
ASSGTSWVPY
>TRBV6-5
ASSLAVASYNEQF
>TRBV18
ASSLITWDSGLANYGYT
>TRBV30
ACISVVRRIHSNQPQH
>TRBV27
ASSPRGVDTQY
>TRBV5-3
ARSASGQGSYEQY
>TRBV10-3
AISEITPGQMSSGNTIY
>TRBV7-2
ASSLAGLASHEQY
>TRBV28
ASSLAGVGTDTQY
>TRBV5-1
ASSGDRDRGNEQY
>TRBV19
ASTGGPPGRYEQY
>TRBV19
ASSIERTAGELF
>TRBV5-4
ASSSSGRAYEQY
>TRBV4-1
ASSQEGRGALRYEQY
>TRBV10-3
AISDGTGGQPQH
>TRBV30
AWTGWGSTDTQY
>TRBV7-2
ASSFVRGGELF
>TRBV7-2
ASSPNQGAVGNTIY
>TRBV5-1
ASSLADSSNYGYT
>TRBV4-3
ASSQDQTGSSYNEQF
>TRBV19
ASSRSSVGYEQY
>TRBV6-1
ASSGGGLGEKLF
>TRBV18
ASSEQDGVQPQH
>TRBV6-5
ASSYSMLKQGSPLH
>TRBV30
AWSEQTDTQY
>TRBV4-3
ASSQGAGDGDTQY
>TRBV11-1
ASTRDSPNEQY
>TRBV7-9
ASSLGDRDHTDTQY
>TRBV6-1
ASSEALGVWQPQH
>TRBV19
ASSILERESNEQF
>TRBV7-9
ASSWASGGYNEQF
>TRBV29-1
SVDSYEQY
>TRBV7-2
ASSQLAGGNIQY
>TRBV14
ASSQWGAGTEAF
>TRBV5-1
ASSLGLQGAGNSPLH
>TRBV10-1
ASSGNYNEQF
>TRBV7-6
ASSYSTRGQETQY
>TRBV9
ASSVDGHGNQPQH
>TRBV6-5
ASSYVDLGSPLH
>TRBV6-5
ASSFALPNSPLH